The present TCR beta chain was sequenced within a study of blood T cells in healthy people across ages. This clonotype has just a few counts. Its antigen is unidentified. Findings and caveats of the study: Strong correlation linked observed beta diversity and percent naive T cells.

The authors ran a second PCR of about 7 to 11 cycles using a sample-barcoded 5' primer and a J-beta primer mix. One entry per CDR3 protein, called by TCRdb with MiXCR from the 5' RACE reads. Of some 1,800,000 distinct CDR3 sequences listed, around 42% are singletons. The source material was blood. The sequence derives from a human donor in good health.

The CDR3 region is CASSLVQGAGGYTF. The CDR3 DNA is TGTGCCAGCAGCTTAGTGCAGGGGGCAGGCGGCTACACCTTC. The chain has TRBV7-2 and TRBJ1-2; 8 nucleotides match TRBD1. The germline V gene has CDR1 SGHTA and CDR2 FQGNSA. The junction had 6 bases not matched to a gene; V was cut back by 1 base and J by 8 bases. The CDR3 is made up of 14 amino acids.